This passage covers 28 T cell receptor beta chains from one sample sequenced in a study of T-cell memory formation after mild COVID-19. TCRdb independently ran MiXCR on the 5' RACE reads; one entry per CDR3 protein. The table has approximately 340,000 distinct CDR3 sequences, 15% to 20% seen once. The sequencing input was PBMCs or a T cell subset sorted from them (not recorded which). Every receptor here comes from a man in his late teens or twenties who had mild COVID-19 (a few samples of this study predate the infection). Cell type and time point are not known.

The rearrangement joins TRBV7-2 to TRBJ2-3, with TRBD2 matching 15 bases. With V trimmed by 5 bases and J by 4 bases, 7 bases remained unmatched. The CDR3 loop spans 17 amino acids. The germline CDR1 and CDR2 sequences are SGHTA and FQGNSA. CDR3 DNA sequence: TGTGCCAGCAGCCGGACTAGCGGGGGGGCGTCATCAGATACGCAGTATTTT. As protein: CASSRTSGGASSDTQYF.

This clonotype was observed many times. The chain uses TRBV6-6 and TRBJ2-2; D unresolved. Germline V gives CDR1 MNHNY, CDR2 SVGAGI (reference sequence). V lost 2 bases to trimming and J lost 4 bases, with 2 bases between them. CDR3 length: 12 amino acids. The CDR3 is CASSYGTGELFF. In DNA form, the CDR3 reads TGTGCCAGCAGTTACGGCACCGGGGAGCTGTTTTTT.

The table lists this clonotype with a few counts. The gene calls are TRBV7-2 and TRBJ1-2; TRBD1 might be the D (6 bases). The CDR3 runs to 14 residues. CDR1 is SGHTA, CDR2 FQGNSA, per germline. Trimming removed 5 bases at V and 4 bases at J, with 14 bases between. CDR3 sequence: CASSLYTGTYGYTF. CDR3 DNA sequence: TGTGCCAGCAGCCTATACACAGGGACCTATGGCTACACCTTC.

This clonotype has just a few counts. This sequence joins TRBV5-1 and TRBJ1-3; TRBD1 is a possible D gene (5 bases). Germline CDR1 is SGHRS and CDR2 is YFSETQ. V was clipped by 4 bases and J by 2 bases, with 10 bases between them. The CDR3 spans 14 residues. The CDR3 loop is CASSRGGAGNTIYF. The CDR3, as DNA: TGCGCCAGCAGCCGTGGGGGGGCTGGAAACACCATATATTTT.

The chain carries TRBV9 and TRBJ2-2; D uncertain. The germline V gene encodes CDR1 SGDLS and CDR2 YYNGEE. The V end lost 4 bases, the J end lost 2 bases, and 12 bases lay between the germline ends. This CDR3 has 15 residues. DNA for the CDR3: TGTGCCAGCAGCCCCTTGGGCGGAAACACCGGGGAGCTGTTTTTT. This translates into CASSPLGGNTGELFF.

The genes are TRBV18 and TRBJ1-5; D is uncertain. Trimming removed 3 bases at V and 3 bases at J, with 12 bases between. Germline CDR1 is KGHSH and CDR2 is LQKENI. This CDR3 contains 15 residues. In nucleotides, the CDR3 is TGTGCCAGCTCACCCCAGGACGGAGTCAATCAGCCCCAGCATTTT. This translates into CASSPQDGVNQPQHF. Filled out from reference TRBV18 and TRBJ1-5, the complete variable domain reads NAGVMQNPRHLVRRRGQEARLRCSPMKGHSHVYWYRQLPEEGLKFMVYLQKENIIDESGMPKERFSAEFPKEGPSILRIQQVVRGDSAAYFCASSPQDGVNQPQHFGDGTRLSIL.

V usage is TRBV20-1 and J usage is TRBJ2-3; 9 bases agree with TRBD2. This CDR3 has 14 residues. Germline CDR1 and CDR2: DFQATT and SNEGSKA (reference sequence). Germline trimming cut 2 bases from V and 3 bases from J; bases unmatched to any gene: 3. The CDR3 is CSARPGLATDTQYF. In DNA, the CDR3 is TGCAGTGCTAGACCTGGACTAGCGACAGATACGCAGTATTTT.

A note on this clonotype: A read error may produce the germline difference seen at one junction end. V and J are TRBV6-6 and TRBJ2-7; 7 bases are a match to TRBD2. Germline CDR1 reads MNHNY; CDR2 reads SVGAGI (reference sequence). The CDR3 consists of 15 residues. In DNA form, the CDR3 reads TGTGCCAGAAGTTACTCGGGGGGTAGCCCCTACGAGCAGTACTTC. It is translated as CARSYSGGSPYEQYF.

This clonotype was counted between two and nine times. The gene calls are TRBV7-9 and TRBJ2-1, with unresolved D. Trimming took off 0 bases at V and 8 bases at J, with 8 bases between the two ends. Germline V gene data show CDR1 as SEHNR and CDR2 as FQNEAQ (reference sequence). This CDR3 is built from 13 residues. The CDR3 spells CASSLARADEQFF. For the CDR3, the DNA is TGTGCCAGCAGCTTAGCACGTGCCGATGAGCAGTTCTTC. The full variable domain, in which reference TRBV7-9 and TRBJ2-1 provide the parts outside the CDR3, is DTGVSQNPRHKITKRGQNVTFRCDPISEHNRLYWYRQTLGQGPEFLTYFQNEAQLEKSRLLSDRFSAERPKGSFSTLEIQRTEQGDSAMYLCASSLARADEQFFGPGTRLTVL.

The CDR3 sequence: CASSFVDVGYQPQHF. For the CDR3, the DNA is TGTGCCAGCAGTTTCGTCGACGTCGGGTATCAGCCCCAGCATTTT. The chain employs TRBV12-3 or TRBV12-4 and TRBJ1-5; the D is unclear. This CDR3 is 15 amino acids long. V gave up 3 bases and J gave up 5 bases, with 14 bases separating them.

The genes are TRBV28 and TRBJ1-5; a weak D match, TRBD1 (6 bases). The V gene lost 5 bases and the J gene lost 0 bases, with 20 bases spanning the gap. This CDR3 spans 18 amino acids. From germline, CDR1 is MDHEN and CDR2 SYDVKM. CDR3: CASSGATGPTISNQPQHF. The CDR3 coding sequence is TGTGCCAGCAGTGGGGCTACAGGGCCTACCATTAGCAATCAGCCCCAGCATTTT.

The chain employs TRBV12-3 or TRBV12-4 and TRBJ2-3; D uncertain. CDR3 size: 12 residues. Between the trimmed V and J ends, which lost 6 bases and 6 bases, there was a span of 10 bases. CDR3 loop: CASSPYWDTQYF. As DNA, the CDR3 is TGTGCCAGCAGCCCCTATTGGGATACGCAGTATTTT.

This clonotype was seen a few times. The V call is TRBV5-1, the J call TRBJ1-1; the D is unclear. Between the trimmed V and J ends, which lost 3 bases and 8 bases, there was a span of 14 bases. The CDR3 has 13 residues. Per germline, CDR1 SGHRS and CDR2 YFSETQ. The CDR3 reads CASSWTVLKEAFF. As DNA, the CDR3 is TGCGCCAGCAGCTGGACGGTGCTTAAAGAAGCTTTCTTT.

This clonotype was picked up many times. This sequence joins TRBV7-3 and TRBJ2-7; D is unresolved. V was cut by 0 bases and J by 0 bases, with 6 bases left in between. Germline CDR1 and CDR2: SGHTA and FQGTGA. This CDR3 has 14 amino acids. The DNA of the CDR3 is TGTGCCAGCAGCTTAACGGCCAGCTCCTACGAGCAGTACTTC. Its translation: CASSLTASSYEQYF.

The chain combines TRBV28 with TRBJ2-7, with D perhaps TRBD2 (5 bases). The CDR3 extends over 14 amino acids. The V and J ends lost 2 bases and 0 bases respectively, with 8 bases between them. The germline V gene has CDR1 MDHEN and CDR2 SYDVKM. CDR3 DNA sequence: TGTGCCAGCAGTTTAGAGGAGGACTCCTACGAGCAGTACGTC. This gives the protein CASSLEEDSYEQYV.

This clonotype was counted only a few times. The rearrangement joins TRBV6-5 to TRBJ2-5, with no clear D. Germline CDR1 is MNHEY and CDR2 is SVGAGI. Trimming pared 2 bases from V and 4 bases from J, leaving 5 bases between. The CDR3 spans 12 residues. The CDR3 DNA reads TGTGCCAGCAGTTACATGGGAGAGACCCAGTACTTC. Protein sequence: CASSYMGETQYF.

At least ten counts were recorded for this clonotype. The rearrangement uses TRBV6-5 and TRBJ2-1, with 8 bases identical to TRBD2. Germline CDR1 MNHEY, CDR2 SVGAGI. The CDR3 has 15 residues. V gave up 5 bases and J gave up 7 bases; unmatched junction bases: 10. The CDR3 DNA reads TGTGCCAGCAGTCAAGGGACTAGTCGAGGGAATGAGCAGTTCTTC. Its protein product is CASSQGTSRGNEQFF.

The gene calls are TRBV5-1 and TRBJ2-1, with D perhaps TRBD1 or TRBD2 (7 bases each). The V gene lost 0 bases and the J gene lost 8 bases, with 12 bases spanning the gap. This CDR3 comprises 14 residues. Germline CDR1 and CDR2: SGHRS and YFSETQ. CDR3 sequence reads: CASSLGQGGDEQFF. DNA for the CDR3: TGCGCCAGCAGCTTGGGACAGGGAGGGGATGAGCAGTTCTTC.

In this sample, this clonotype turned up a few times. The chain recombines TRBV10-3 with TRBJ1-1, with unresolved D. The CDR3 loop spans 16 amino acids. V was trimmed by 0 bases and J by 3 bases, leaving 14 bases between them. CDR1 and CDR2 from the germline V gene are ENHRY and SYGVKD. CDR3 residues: CAISESRSGFHTEAFF. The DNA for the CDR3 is TGTGCCATCAGTGAGTCGAGGAGCGGGTTTCACACTGAAGCTTTCTTT.

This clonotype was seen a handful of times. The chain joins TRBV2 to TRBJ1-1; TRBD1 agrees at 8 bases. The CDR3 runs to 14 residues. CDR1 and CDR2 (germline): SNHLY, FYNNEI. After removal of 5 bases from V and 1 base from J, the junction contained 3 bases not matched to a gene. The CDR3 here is CASSPTGENTEAFF. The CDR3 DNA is TGTGCCAGCAGTCCGACAGGGGAGAACACTGAAGCTTTCTTT.

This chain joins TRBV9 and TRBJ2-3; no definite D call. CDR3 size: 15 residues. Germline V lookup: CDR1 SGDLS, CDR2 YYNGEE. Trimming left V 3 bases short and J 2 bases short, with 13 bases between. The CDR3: CASSAPGSSTDTQYF. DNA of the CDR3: TGTGCCAGCAGCGCTCCAGGCAGTTCCACAGATACGCAGTATTTT.

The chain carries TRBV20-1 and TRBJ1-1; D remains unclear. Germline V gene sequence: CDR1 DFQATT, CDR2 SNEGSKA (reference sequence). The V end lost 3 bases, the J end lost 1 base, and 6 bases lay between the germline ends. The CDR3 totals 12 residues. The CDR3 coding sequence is TGCAGTGCTAGCCCGGAGAACACTGAAGCTTTCTTT. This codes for CSASPENTEAFF.

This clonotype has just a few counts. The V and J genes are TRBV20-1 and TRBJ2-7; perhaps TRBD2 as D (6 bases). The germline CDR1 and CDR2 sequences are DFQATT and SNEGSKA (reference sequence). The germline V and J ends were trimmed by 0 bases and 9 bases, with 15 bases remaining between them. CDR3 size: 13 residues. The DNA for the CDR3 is TGCAGTGCTAGAGATTGGGACTTACCGGGGCAGTACTTC. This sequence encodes CSARDWDLPGQYF.

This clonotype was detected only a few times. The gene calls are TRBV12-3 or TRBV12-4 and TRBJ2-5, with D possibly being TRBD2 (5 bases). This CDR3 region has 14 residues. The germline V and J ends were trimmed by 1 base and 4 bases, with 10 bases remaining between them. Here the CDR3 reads CASSLVTTGETQYF. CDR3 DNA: TGTGCCAGCAGTTTAGTGACTACCGGAGAGACCCAGTACTTC.

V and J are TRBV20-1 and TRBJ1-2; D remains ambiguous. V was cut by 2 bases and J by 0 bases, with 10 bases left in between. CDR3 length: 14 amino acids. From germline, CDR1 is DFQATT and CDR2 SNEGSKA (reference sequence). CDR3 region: CSARSRVTNYGYTF. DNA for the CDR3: TGCAGTGCTAGATCTCGGGTTACTAACTATGGCTACACCTTC.

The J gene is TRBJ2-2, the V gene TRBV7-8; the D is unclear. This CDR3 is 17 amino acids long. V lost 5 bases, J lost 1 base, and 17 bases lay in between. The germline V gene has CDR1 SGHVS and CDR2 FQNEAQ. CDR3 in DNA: TGTGCCAGCAGCATACTCCTCGGGTCGTGGAACACCGGGGAGCTGTTTTTT. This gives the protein CASSILLGSWNTGELFF.

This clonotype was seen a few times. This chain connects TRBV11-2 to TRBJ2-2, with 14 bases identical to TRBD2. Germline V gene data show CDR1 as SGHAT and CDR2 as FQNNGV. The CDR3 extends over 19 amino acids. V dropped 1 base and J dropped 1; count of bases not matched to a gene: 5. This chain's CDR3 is CASSLGRTSGGLNTGELFF. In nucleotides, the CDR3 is TGTGCCAGCAGCTTAGGACGGACTAGCGGGGGGCTGAACACCGGGGAGCTGTTTTTT. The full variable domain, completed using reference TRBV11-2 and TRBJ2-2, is EAGVAQSPRYKIIEKRQSVAFWCNPISGHATLYWYQQILGQGPKLLIQFQNNGVVDDSQLPKDRFSAERLKGVDSTLKIQPAKLEDSAVYLCASSLGRTSGGLNTGELFFGEGSRLTVL.

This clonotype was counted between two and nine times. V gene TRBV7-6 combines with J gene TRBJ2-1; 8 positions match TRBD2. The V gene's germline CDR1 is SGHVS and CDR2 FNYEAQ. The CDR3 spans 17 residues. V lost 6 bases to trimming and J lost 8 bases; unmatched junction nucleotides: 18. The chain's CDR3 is CASSYLSGAAALYEQFF. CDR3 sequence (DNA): TGTGCCAGCAGTTACCTTAGCGGGGCGGCGGCGCTTTATGAGCAGTTCTTC.